A single sample is the source of the 23 T cell receptor beta chains below, sequenced in a study of T cells in Graves' hyperthyroidism and ophthalmopathy. TCR beta CDR3 regions were amplified from RNA. Carried out on the TCR CDR3, a first-round RT-PCR used the HTBI primer set. TCRdb analysed the multiplex PCR reads with MiXCR anew, one entry per CDR3 protein. The table shows roughly 240,000 distinct CDR3 sequences, with about a sixth occurring only once. Material: blood. The receptors originated from a woman aged 18-35 years with Graves' ophthalmopathy.

This clonotype has at least ten counts. The rearrangement joins TRBV6-1 to TRBJ2-1; TRBD2 is a possible D gene (6 bases). CDR1 is MNHNS, CDR2 SASEGT, per germline. The CDR3 extends over 13 amino acids. Trimming left V 2 bases short and J 9 bases short, with 11 bases between. CDR3 amino acids: CASSEPVGGEQFF. Here the CDR3 DNA reads TGTGCCAGCAGTGAACCCGTGGGGGGTGAGCAGTTCTTC.

The chain employs TRBV4-1 and TRBJ1-1; perhaps TRBD1 as D (6 bases). Germline CDR1 and CDR2: MGHRA and YSYEKL. Between the trimmed V and J ends, which lost 1 base and 8 bases, there was a span of 17 bases. The length of the CDR3 is 15 residues. This chain's CDR3 is CASSQGLMGAWEAFF. DNA of the CDR3: TGCGCCAGCAGCCAAGGGCTCATGGGGGCTTGGGAAGCTTTCTTT.

This clonotype was seen many times. V and J are TRBV10-3 and TRBJ2-7, with 7 bases fitting TRBD1. After removal of 4 bases from V and 1 base from J, the junction contained 4 bases not matched to a gene. CDR1 ENHRY and CDR2 SYGVKD come from the germline V gene. CDR3 length: 14 residues. The CDR3 bases are TGTGCCATCAGTGGACCGGACAGGTCCTACGAGCAGTACTTC. Its protein product is CAISGPDRSYEQYF.

The chain is built from TRBV5-1 and TRBJ1-1; weak D call: TRBD1 (6 bases). V lost 0 bases and J 2 bases, leaving 11 bases between the germline ends. The CDR3 spans 15 residues. Germline-derived CDR1 and CDR2 are SGHRS and YFSETQ. The CDR3 DNA is TGCGCCAGCAGCTTGGGGGACATTGTAAACACTGAAGCTTTCTTT. Translated: CASSLGDIVNTEAFF.

This clonotype was recorded many times. This chain connects TRBV19 to TRBJ1-1; unclear D gene. Trimming took 1 base from V and 1 from J, leaving 7 bases between them. Germline lookup yields CDR1 LNHDA and CDR2 SQIVND (reference sequence). The CDR3 totals 14 residues. As DNA, the CDR3 is TGTGCCAGTAGTATAGCCGGAGAGAACACTGAAGCTTTCTTT. This codes for CASSIAGENTEAFF.

In the case of this clonotype: A read error may explain this, as a much larger clone is one base away. The CDR3 here is CANQIEQYF. The DNA of the CDR3 is TGTGCCAACCAGATCGAGCAGTACTTC. The chain combines TRBV6-2 or TRBV6-3 with TRBJ2-7; D gene uncertain. The CDR3 contains 9 residues. The V end was cut by 10 bases, the J end by 6 bases, with 7 bases between. Germline V lookup: CDR1 MNHEY, CDR2 SVGEGT.

This chain links TRBV28 with TRBJ2-3, with TRBD2 identical over 13 bases. CDR1 and CDR2 (germline): MDHEN, SYDVKM. The CDR3 loop spans 22 amino acids. V shed 7 bases and J 5 bases; nucleotides not matched to a gene: 27. The CDR3 reads CASNPTVRTSGGGTGAGDTQYF. The DNA of the CDR3 is TGTGCCAGCAACCCAACGGTGAGGACTAGCGGGGGAGGGACAGGGGCGGGAGATACGCAGTATTTT. The variable domain in full, with the rest retrieved from reference TRBV28 and TRBJ2-3, is DVKVTQSSRYLVKRTGEKVFLECVQDMDHENMFWYRQDPGLGLRLIYFSYDVKMKEKGDIPEGYSVSREKKERFSLILESASTNQTSMYLCASNPTVRTSGGGTGAGDTQYFGPGTRLTVL.

In its sample, this clonotype was seen many times. J is TRBJ2-5 and V is TRBV20-1, with D perhaps TRBD1 or TRBD2 (6 bases each). The germline V and J ends were trimmed by 0 bases and 5 bases, with 13 bases remaining between them. Germline V CDR1 and CDR2: DFQATT, SNEGSKA (reference sequence). The CDR3 has 14 residues. CDR3 region: CSARDRRGAETQYF. Here the CDR3 DNA reads TGCAGTGCTAGAGACCGGAGGGGGGCCGAGACCCAGTACTTC.

This clonotype appeared many times. The rearrangement joins TRBV10-3 to TRBJ1-2; a possible D gene is TRBD1 (5 bases). CDR3 length: 15 residues. Trimming took 8 bases from V and 4 from J, leaving 20 bases between them. The germline V gene encodes CDR1 ENHRY and CDR2 SYGVKD. CDR3 in DNA: TGTGCCATCGCTGAGGGCGGGGGAGACGGCTATGGCTACACCTTC. This encodes CAIAEGGGDGYGYTF.

The sample holds many counts of this clonotype. The gene calls are TRBV28 and TRBJ1-6; 10 nucleotides line up with TRBD1. This CDR3 contains 15 residues. The ends lost 5 bases at V and 9 bases at J; junction bases unmatched: 7. Germline V gene data show CDR1 as MDHEN and CDR2 as SYDVKM. Here the CDR3 reads CASSRTGGYFSPLHF. Written as DNA, the CDR3 is TGTGCCAGCAGTCGGACAGGGGGATATTTTTCACCCCTCCACTTT.

At least ten counts were recorded for this clonotype. V usage is TRBV12-5 and J usage is TRBJ2-3; D might be TRBD2 (6 bases). V was shortened by 0 bases and J by 4 bases, with 11 bases between the two germline ends. Germline values: CDR1 LGHNT, CDR2 FRNRAP. The CDR3 length is 15 residues. The CDR3 region is CASGLVVGSPDTQYF. In nucleotides, the CDR3 is TGTGCTAGTGGTTTGGTCGTCGGGAGCCCAGATACGCAGTATTTT.

This clonotype was seen ten or more times. The chain links TRBV7-2 to TRBJ2-1, with D perhaps matching TRBD1 (7 bases). CDR3 length: 15 amino acids. V was clipped by 5 bases and J by 3 bases, with 14 bases between them. The germline gives CDR1 SGHTA, CDR2 FQGNSA. This CDR3 reads CASSTAGQSYNEQFF. In nucleotides, the CDR3 is TGTGCCAGCAGCACGGCGGGACAGAGCTACAATGAGCAGTTCTTC.

This clonotype was seen ten or more times. The rearrangement links TRBV4-1 to TRBJ2-7; D gene uncertain. This CDR3 has 17 residues. CDR1 MGHRA and CDR2 YSYEKL come from the germline V gene. Trimming removed 0 bases from V and 2 bases from J, with 17 bases in between. For the CDR3, the DNA is TGCGCCAGCAGCCAAGATCCGGGCGGCCTTATCACCTACGAGCAGTACTTC. This codes for CASSQDPGGLITYEQYF.

There are many counts of this clonotype. The rearrangement joins TRBV18 to TRBJ2-7; 7 bases agree with TRBD2. The CDR3 has 14 amino acids. The ends lost 6 bases at V and 3 bases at J; junction bases unmatched: 8. The germline V gene has CDR1 KGHSH and CDR2 LQKENI. For the CDR3, the DNA is TGTGCCAGCTCGACCAGTAGGACTAGCTACGAGCAGTACTTC. As protein: CASSTSRTSYEQYF.

This clonotype was recorded at least ten times. This chain connects TRBV28 to TRBJ2-5; 7 positions agree with TRBD1. CDR3 length: 15 residues. With 6 bases clipped from V and 3 bases from J, the junction kept 10 bases outside the gene matches. CDR1 and CDR2 (germline): MDHEN, SYDVKM. CDR3 sequence reads: CASSHRGTAEETQYF. CDR3 bases: TGTGCCAGCAGCCACAGAGGGACAGCCGAAGAGACCCAGTACTTC.

This clonotype came up many times. This chain connects TRBV7-9 to TRBJ2-2; 7 bases are a match to TRBD1. V lost 5 bases to trimming and J lost 3 bases; unmatched junction nucleotides: 9. This CDR3 contains 16 residues. Germline values: CDR1 SEHNR, CDR2 FQNEAQ (reference sequence). The DNA for the CDR3 is TGTGCCAGCAGCAGTCGACAGGGTTGGGACACCGGGGAGCTGTTTTTT. Its translation is CASSSRQGWDTGELFF.

This clonotype occurred many times. V gene TRBV28 combines with J gene TRBJ2-7, with D possibly called TRBD1 or TRBD2 (5 bases each). V shed 8 bases and J shed 0 bases, with 11 bases lying between them. This CDR3 is built from 13 residues. Germline V gene sequence: CDR1 MDHEN, CDR2 SYDVKM. The CDR3, as DNA: TGTGCCAGCGGCGTTGGGGGCTCCTACGAGCAGTACTTC. It specifies CASGVGGSYEQYF.

This clonotype came up many times. This rearrangement joins TRBV7-2 to TRBJ2-7, with D maybe TRBD1 (6 bases). The CDR3 is made up of 14 amino acids. V lost 2 bases and J lost 4, with 12 bases in between. The V gene's germline CDR1 is SGHTA and CDR2 FQGNSA. DNA of the CDR3: TGTGCCAGCAGCTTATATACAGGGATGTACGAGCAGTACTTC. Its protein is CASSLYTGMYEQYF.

The table lists this clonotype with many counts. The chain has TRBV7-9 and TRBJ1-2, with TRBD1 as a possible D gene (6 bases). The CDR3 is 15 residues long. Trimming shortened V by 5 bases and J by 4 bases, and 17 bases separated the two germline ends. The germline gives CDR1 SEHNR, CDR2 FQNEAQ (reference sequence). The CDR3 DNA reads as TGTGCCAGCAGCCACGACATCGACAGGTCCTATGGCTACACCTTC. It translates to CASSHDIDRSYGYTF.

This clonotype was picked up many times. The V gene is TRBV18, the J gene TRBJ2-1; possible D gene TRBD1, 6 bases. Trimming removed 2 bases from V and 10 bases from J, with 12 bases in between. Germline lookup yields CDR1 KGHSH and CDR2 LQKENI. The CDR3 is 13 amino acids. CDR3 residues: CASSPKQGFEQFF. For the CDR3, the DNA is TGTGCCAGCTCACCAAAACAGGGATTCGAGCAGTTCTTC.

This clonotype appeared many times. The chain has TRBV29-1 and TRBJ1-6; tentative D call: TRBD1 (5 bases). The CDR3 has 11 residues. The V end was cut by 7 bases, the J end by 17 bases, with 18 bases between. The germline gives CDR1 SQVTM, CDR2 ANQGSEA. CDR3 in DNA: TGCAGCGCCCGGGACGCAGCAGCAGTCCACTTT. Translating it yields CSARDAAAVHF.

The chain links TRBV18 to TRBJ2-5; 9 nucleotides agree with TRBD2. This CDR3 has 16 residues. Trimming at V came to 3 bases and at J to 2 bases, leaving 7 bases not matched to a gene. The V gene's germline CDR1 is KGHSH and CDR2 LQKENI. The CDR3 region has the DNA TGTGCCAGCTCACCGCTACTAGCGGGCGCTCAAGAGACCCAGTACTTC. Translation gives CASSPLLAGAQETQYF.

This clonotype has a count of ten or more. The gene calls are TRBV13 and TRBJ2-1, with 9 bases aligning to TRBD2. Trimming at V came to 7 bases and at J to 4 bases, leaving 8 bases not matched to a gene. Germline CDR1 is PRHDT and CDR2 is FYEKMQ (reference sequence). The CDR3 contains 15 residues. The CDR3: CASNLGLAGYNEQFF. CDR3 nucleotides: TGTGCCAGCAACCTGGGACTAGCCGGGTACAATGAGCAGTTCTTC.